This TCR beta chain was sequenced for a study of blood T cell repertoires in COVID-19. Study overall: Acute and convalescent COVID-19 samples came from the United States, Italy and Spain. Sources were T cells, B-cell-depleted T cells, or PBMCs; the material itself was cDNA or gDNA.

Trimming cost V 3 bases and J 0 bases, with 12 bases left between them. The CDR3 extends over 16 amino acids. This clone has just one count. Seattle participants joined during active infection and were tracked over time. Clones were sequenced by immunoSEQ multiplex PCR, and TCRdb holds only the in-frame ones, with some missing. The sample includes approximately 55,000 clones, around four fifths of them seen just once. The sequenced material came from peripheral blood. This receptor was obtained from a man aged 30 to 39 with COVID-19, enrolled during active disease. The chain has TRBV6-7 and TRBJ1-3; D is ambiguous. TRBV6-7 is an ORF, with its function uncertain. The CDR3 DNA reads TGTGCCAGCAGTTATGGGTGGGCGCCCTCTGGAAACACCATATATTTT. Residues: CASSYGWAPSGNTIYF.